This entry lists 21 T cell receptor beta chains sequenced from one sample in a study of T cell changes during pregnancy in multiple sclerosis. Sequencing was performed with immunoSEQ multiplex PCR; in TCRdb, only in-frame clones are kept and a portion is missing. Of approximately 100,000 clones in the sample, around 92% were seen once. Sequencing used peripheral blood, obtained after pregnancy. The receptors derive from a female donor with multiple sclerosis, enrolled in a pregnancy study.

Remarks on this clone: This sample includes further DNA sequences coding for the same CDR3. The V gene is TRBV5-1, the J gene TRBJ2-5; TRBD2 matches at 10 bases. Germline assignment: CDR1 SGHRS and CDR2 YFSETQ. Trimming took 2 bases from V and 5 from J; bases not matched to a gene: 6. The CDR3 is 15 residues long. CDR3 in amino acids: CASSLSGGAGETQYF. Written as DNA, the CDR3 is TGCGCCAGCAGCTTAAGCGGGGGGGCCGGTGAGACCCAGTACTTC.

The chain carries TRBV7-8 and TRBJ2-7; D call uncertain. The CDR3 is 13 amino acids. V dropped 1 base and J dropped 3 bases, with 7 bases sitting between them. In germline, CDR1 is SGHVS, CDR2 FQNEAQ. For the CDR3, the DNA is TGTGCCAGCAGCTTAGTCAGGTTCTACGAGCAGTACTTC. It is translated as CASSLVRFYEQYF.

V is TRBV5-8 and J is TRBJ1-1; 7 positions match TRBD1. Germline V gene lookup returns CDR1 SGHTS and CDR2 YDEGEE. V lost 4 bases, J lost 3 bases, and 3 bases stayed unmatched. The CDR3 extends over 13 amino acids. This CDR3 reads CASSTGQHTEAFF. The CDR3 coding sequence is TGTGCCAGCAGCACGGGACAGCACACTGAAGCTTTCTTT.

V and J are TRBV2 and TRBJ2-3; 10 bases align to TRBD2. Germline CDR1 reads SNHLY; CDR2 reads FYNNEI. V dropped 0 bases and J dropped 3; count of bases not matched to a gene: 12. This CDR3 has 19 amino acids. CDR3 protein: CASSEAYLAGDARTDTQYF. In DNA, the CDR3 is TGTGCCAGCAGTGAAGCGTACCTAGCGGGGGACGCCCGGACAGATACGCAGTATTTT.

The V gene is TRBV7-2, the J gene TRBJ2-1; 9 bases are a match to TRBD2. The CDR3 is made up of 15 amino acids. Germline CDR1 SGHTA, CDR2 FQGNSA. Unmatched junction bases numbered 3, after V lost 2 bases and J lost 4 bases. The CDR3, as DNA: TGTGCCAGCAGCTTAAGTAGCGGGGGTTACAATGAGCAGTTCTTC. Residues: CASSLSSGGYNEQFF.

This clone was found a few times. This rearrangement joins TRBV13 to TRBJ1-6; TRBD1 agrees at 8 bases. The CDR3 loop spans 17 amino acids. J was trimmed by 5 bases and V by 5 bases; bases with no gene match: 11. Germline lookup yields CDR1 PRHDT and CDR2 FYEKMQ (reference sequence). This CDR3 reads CASSTFGQGGDNSPLHF. CDR3 bases: TGTGCCAGCAGCACCTTCGGACAGGGAGGAGATAATTCACCCCTCCACTTT.

This sequence joins TRBV27 and TRBJ2-1; 10 positions match TRBD2. The V gene end was trimmed by 6 bases and the J gene end by 2 bases; junction bases not matched to a gene: 7. CDR1 and CDR2 (germline): MNHEY, SMNVEV (reference sequence). The CDR3 length is 16 residues. The CDR3 region has the DNA TGTGCCAGCAGCCATTCCCTAGCGGGAGCCTACAATGAGCAGTTCTTC. This encodes CASSHSLAGAYNEQFF.

The chain joins TRBV7-9 to TRBJ2-3, with D maybe TRBD1 (5 bases). This CDR3 spans 15 amino acids. Trimming left V 2 bases short and J 7 bases short, with 16 bases between. The germline gives CDR1 SEHNR, CDR2 FQNEAQ (reference sequence). CDR3: CASSLMTVLQYTQYF. CDR3 nucleotide sequence: TGTGCCAGCAGCTTAATGACAGTTTTACAATATACGCAGTATTTT.

The CDR3 coding sequence is TGTGCCAGCAGCTCATCAGACAGGGTGGTCTATGGCTACACCTTC. Its protein is CASSSSDRVVYGYTF. The chain uses TRBV5-6 and TRBJ1-2; TRBD1 agrees at 7 bases. The CDR3 length is 15 residues. J lost 4 bases, V lost 3 bases, and 9 bases had no gene match. The V gene's germline CDR1 is SGHDT and CDR2 YYEEEE. The full variable domain, its missing parts supplied by reference TRBV5-6 and TRBJ1-2, is DAGVTQSPTHLIKTRGQQVTLRCSPKSGHDTVSWYQQALGQGPQFIFQYYEEEERQRGNFPDRFSGHQFPNYSSELNVNALLLGDSALYLCASSSSDRVVYGYTFGSGTRLTVV.

The chain carries TRBV6-5 and TRBJ2-2, with a tentative D call TRBD1 (5 bases). The CDR3 has 13 amino acids. Germline loops: CDR1 MNHEY, CDR2 SVGAGI. Trimming cost V 6 bases and J 1 base, with 6 bases left between them. The CDR3 DNA sequence: TGTGCCAGCAGGCAGGGGAACACCGGGGAGCTGTTTTTT. This sequence encodes CASRQGNTGELFF.

The V call is TRBV28, the J call TRBJ1-1; D unclear. The length of the CDR3 is 12 residues. CDR1 MDHEN and CDR2 SYDVKM come from the germline V gene. V was shortened by 9 bases and J by 5 bases, with 13 bases between the two germline ends. The CDR3 DNA reads TGTGCCAGTGGAGTTGGCCCGACTGAAGCTTTCTTT. Its translation: CASGVGPTEAFF.

V and J are TRBV27 and TRBJ1-4, with 7 bases identical to TRBD1. The CDR3 runs to 13 residues. The V segment lost 8 bases and the J segment 4 bases; nucleotides outside the gene matches: 4. Germline loops: CDR1 MNHEY, CDR2 SMNVEV (reference sequence). The CDR3 sequence: CASWGQHNEKLFF. The CDR3 DNA sequence: TGTGCCAGCTGGGGACAGCATAATGAAAAACTGTTTTTT.

The chain couples TRBV6-1 to TRBJ2-2, with 7 bases lining up with TRBD1. With V trimmed by 4 bases and J by 1 base, 6 bases remained unmatched. The CDR3 extends over 16 amino acids. CDR1 MNHNS and CDR2 SASEGT come from the germline V gene. The CDR3 region is CASSGLTGQNTGELFF. DNA for the CDR3: TGTGCCAGCAGTGGGTTGACAGGGCAGAACACCGGGGAGCTGTTTTTT.

The gene calls are TRBV7-8 and TRBJ1-1, with TRBD1 matching over 7 bases. V lost 5 bases, J lost 1 base, and 10 bases stayed unmatched. The CDR3 sequence is 16 residues long. CDR1 SGHVS and CDR2 FQNEAQ come from the germline V gene. The CDR3 DNA is TGTGCCAGCAGCCCCTCCCCCGCAGGGGGGAACACTGAAGCTTTCTTT. Its translation is CASSPSPAGGNTEAFF. Full variable domain (rest looked up from reference TRBV7-8 and TRBJ1-1): GAGVSQSPRYKVAKRGQDVALRCDPISGHVSLFWYQQALGQGPEFLTYFQNEAQLDKSGLPSDRFFAERPEGSVSTLKIQRTQQEDSAVYLCASSPSPAGGNTEAFFGQGTRLTVV.

The chain couples TRBV6-1 to TRBJ1-1; D is unresolved. Trimming stripped 6 bases from V and 4 bases from J, with 15 bases between. The V gene's germline CDR1 is MNHNS and CDR2 SASEGT. The CDR3 totals 14 residues. The CDR3 spells CASRTSGVATEAFF. CDR3 DNA: TGTGCCAGCAGAACAAGCGGGGTAGCCACTGAAGCTTTCTTT.

The table lists this clone with a count of one. The V gene is TRBV29-1, the J gene TRBJ2-2; 10 positions match TRBD1. Germline V gene lookup returns CDR1 SQVTM and CDR2 ANQGSEA. Trimming at V came to 8 bases and at J to 6 bases, leaving 6 bases not matched to a gene. The CDR3 consists of 13 residues. The CDR3, as DNA: TGCAGCAAAACGACAGGGGGCTCCGGGGAGCTGTTTTTT. It codes for CSKTTGGSGELFF.

V usage is TRBV5-1 and J usage is TRBJ2-2; TRBD2 matches at 12 bases. This CDR3 contains 16 residues. Germline V gene lookup returns CDR1 SGHRS and CDR2 YFSETQ. J lost 6 bases, V lost 0 bases, and 3 bases had no gene match. For the CDR3, the DNA is TGCGCCAGCAGCTTGGGACTAGCGGGAGCTCCCGGGGAGCTGTTTTTT. Its translation is CASSLGLAGAPGELFF.

J is TRBJ2-6 and V is TRBV27; a possible D gene is TRBD1 (5 bases). Germline CDR1 and CDR2: MNHEY and SMNVEV (reference sequence). The CDR3 is 18 amino acids. Trimming took off 6 bases at V and 0 bases at J, with 18 bases between the two ends. CDR3 region: CASRPPTDHDSGANVLTF. DNA of the CDR3: TGTGCCAGCAGGCCACCGACAGACCATGACTCTGGGGCCAACGTCCTGACTTTC. Drawing the rest from reference TRBV27 and TRBJ2-6, the complete variable domain is EAQVTQNPRYLITVTGKKLTVTCSQNMNHEYMSWYRQDPGLGLRQIYYSMNVEVTDKGDVPEGYKVSRKEKRNFPLILESPSPNQTSLYFCASRPPTDHDSGANVLTFGAGSRLTVL.

This chain links TRBV2 with TRBJ2-7, with D possibly matching TRBD1 (5 bases). CDR3 length: 13 amino acids. V dropped 10 bases and J dropped 5 bases, with 18 bases sitting between them. Looked up from germline, CDR1 is SNHLY and CDR2 is FYNNEI. The CDR3, as DNA: TGTGCCACAAGGGGTACAGGAGAACACGAGCAGTACTTC. Translation gives CATRGTGEHEQYF.

The rearrangement joins TRBV11-2 to TRBJ2-1; D might be TRBD2 (6 bases). The CDR3 runs 18 residues. Germline assignment: CDR1 SGHAT and CDR2 FQNNGV. Between the trimmed V and J ends, which lost 2 bases and 0 bases, there was a span of 17 bases. The CDR3 DNA sequence: TGTGCCAGCAGCTTAAGGCTAGCGACTTTTAGCTCCTACAATGAGCAGTTCTTC. It yields the protein CASSLRLATFSSYNEQFF.

The chain uses TRBV6-1 and TRBJ1-4; D is ambiguous. The CDR3 is 16 amino acids. Looked up from germline, CDR1 is MNHNS and CDR2 is SASEGT. The V end lost 2 bases, the J end lost 1 base, and 11 bases lay between the germline ends. This CDR3 is CASSENPTRTNEKLFF. In DNA, the CDR3 is TGTGCCAGCAGTGAAAACCCGACTCGAACTAATGAAAAACTGTTTTTT.